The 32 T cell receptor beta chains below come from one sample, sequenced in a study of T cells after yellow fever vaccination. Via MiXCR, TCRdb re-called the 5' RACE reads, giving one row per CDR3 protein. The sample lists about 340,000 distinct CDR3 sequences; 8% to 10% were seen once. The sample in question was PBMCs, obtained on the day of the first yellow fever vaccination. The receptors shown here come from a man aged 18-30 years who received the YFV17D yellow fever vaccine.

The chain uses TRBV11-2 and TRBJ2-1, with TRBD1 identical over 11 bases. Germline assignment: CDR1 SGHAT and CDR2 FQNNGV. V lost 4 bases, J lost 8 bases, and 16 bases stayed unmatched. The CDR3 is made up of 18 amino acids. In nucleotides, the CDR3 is TGTGCCAGCAGCTACAATCATCTCCGGGACAGGGGGTTAGATGAGCAGTTCTTC. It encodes CASSYNHLRDRGLDEQFF.

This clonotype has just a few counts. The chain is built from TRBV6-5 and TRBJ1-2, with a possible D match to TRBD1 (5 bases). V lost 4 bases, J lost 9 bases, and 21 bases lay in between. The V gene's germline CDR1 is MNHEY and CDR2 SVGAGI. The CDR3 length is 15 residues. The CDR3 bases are TGTGCCAGCAGTTTTTCCTCCGGGGGTGAGATACGCTACACCTTC. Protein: CASSFSSGGEIRYTF.

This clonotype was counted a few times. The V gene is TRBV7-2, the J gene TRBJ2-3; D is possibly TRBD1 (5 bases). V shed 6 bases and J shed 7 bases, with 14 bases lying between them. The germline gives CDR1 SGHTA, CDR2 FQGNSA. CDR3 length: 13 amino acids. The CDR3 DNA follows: TGTGCCAGCAGTCCTCCAGGGTCCCATACGCAGTATTTT. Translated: CASSPPGSHTQYF. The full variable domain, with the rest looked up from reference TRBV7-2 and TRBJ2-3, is GAGVSQSPSNKVTEKGKDVELRCDPISGHTALYWYRQSLGQGLEFLIYFQGNSAPDKSGLPSDRFSAERTGGSVSTLTIQRTQQEDSAVYLCASSPPGSHTQYFGPGTRLTVL.

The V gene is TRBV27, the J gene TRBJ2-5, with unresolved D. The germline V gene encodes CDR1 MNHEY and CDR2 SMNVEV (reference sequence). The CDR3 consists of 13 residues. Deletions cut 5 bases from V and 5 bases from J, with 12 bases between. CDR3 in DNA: TGTGCCAGCAGTAGTGAATCCTGGGAGACCCAGTACTTC. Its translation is CASSSESWETQYF.

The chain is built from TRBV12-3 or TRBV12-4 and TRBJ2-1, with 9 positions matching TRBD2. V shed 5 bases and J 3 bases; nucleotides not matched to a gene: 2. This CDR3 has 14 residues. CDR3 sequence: CASSRRGGYNEQFF. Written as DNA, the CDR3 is TGTGCCAGCAGTCGGCGGGGGGGCTACAATGAGCAGTTCTTC.

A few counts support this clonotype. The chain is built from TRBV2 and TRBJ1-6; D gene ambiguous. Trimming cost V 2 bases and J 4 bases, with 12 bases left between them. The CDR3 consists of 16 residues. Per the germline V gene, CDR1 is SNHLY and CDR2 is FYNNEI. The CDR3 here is CASSERFPSYNSPLHF. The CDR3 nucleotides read TGTGCCAGCAGTGAAAGGTTCCCGTCATATAATTCACCCCTCCACTTT.

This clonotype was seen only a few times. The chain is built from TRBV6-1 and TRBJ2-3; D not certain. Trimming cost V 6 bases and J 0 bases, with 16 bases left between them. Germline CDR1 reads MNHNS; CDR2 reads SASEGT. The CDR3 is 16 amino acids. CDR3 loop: CASSDLGILSTDTQYF. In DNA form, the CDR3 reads TGTGCCAGCAGCGACCTTGGGATCCTTAGCACAGATACGCAGTATTTT.

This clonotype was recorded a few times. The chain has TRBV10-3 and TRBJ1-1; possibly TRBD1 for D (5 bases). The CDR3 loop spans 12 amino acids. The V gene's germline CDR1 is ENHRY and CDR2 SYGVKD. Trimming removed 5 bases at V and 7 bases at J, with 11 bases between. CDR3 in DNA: TGTGCCATCAGTTATGGGGCTGATGAAGCTTTCTTT. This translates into CAISYGADEAFF.

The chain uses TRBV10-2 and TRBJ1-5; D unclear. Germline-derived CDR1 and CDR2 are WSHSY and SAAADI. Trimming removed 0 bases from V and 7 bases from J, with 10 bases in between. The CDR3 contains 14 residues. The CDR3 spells CASSESVGEQPQHF. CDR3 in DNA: TGCGCCAGCAGTGAGTCGGTCGGCGAACAGCCCCAGCATTTT.

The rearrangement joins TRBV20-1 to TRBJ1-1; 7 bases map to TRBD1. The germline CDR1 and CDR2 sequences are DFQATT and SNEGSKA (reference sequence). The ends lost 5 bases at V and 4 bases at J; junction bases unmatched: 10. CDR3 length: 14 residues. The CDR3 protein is CSAPSGAGGTEAFF. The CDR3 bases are TGCAGTGCTCCCTCCGGCGCAGGGGGCACTGAAGCTTTCTTT.

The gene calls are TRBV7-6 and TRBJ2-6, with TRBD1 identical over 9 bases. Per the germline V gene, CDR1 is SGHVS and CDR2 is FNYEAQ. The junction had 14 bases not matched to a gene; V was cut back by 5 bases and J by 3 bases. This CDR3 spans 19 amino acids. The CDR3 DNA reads TGTGCCAGCAGCCTCTGGGGGACAGGGTCTTCGAATGGGGCCAACGTCCTGACTTTC. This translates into CASSLWGTGSSNGANVLTF.

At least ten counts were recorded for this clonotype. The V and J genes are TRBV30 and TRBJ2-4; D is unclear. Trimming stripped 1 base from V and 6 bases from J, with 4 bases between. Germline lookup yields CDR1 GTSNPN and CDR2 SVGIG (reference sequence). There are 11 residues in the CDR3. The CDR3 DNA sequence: TGTGCCTGGAGTGACTCAAACATTCAGTACTTC. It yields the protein CAWSDSNIQYF.

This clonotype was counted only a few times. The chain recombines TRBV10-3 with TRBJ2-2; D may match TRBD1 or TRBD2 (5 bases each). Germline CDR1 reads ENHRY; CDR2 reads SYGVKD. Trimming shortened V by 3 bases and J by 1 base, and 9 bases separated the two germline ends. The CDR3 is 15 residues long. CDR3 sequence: CAISEMGENTGELFF. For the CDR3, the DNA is TGTGCCATCAGTGAAATGGGGGAGAACACCGGGGAGCTGTTTTTT.

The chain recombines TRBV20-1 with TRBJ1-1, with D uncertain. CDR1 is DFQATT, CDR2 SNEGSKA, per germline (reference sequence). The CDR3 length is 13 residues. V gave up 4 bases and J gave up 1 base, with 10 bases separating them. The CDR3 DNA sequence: TGCAGTGCTAAGGGTCCTCAGAACACTGAAGCTTTCTTT. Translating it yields CSAKGPQNTEAFF.

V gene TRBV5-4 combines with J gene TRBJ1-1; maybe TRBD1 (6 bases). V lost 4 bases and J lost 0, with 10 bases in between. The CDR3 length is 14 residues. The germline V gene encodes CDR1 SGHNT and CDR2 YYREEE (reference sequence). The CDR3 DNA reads TGTGCCAGCAGCAGGGCAGGGGTGAACACTGAAGCTTTCTTT. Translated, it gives CASSRAGVNTEAFF.

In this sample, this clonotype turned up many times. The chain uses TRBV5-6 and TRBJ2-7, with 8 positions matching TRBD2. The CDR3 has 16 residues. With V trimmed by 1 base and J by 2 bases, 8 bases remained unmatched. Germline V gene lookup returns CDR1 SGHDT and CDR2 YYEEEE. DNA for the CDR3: TGTGCCAGCAGCTTGTTTCGACTAGCGAGGACCTACGAGCAGTACGTC. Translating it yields CASSLFRLARTYEQYV.

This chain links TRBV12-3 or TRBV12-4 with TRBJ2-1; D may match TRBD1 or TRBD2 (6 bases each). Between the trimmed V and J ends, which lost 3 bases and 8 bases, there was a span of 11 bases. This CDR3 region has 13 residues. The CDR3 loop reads CASSFWGADEQFF. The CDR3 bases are TGTGCCAGCAGTTTTTGGGGGGCGGATGAGCAGTTCTTC.

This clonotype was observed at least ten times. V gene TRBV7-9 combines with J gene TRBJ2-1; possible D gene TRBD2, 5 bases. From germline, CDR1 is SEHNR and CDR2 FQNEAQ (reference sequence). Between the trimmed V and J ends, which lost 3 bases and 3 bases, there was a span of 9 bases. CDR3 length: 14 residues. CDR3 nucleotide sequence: TGTGCCAGCAGCTTCCAGCGGCTCTACAATGAGCAGTTCTTC. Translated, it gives CASSFQRLYNEQFF.

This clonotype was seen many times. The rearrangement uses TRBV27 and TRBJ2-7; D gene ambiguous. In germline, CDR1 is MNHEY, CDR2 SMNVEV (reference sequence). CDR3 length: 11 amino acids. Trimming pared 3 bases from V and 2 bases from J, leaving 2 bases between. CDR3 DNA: TGTGCCAGCAGTTTTACCTACGAGCAGTACTTC. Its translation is CASSFTYEQYF.

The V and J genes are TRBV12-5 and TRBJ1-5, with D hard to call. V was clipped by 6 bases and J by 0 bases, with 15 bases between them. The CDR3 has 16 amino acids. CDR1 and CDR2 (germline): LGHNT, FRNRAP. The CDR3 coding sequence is TGTGCTAGTGGCACCACTCCAGTGTATAGCAATCAGCCCCAGCATTTT. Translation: CASGTTPVYSNQPQHF.

CDR3 amino acids: CAISTRGGEQFF. The CDR3 DNA follows: TGTGCCATATCGACAAGGGGTGGTGAGCAGTTCTTC. The gene calls are TRBV10-3 and TRBJ2-1; D is perhaps TRBD1 (5 bases). CDR1 is ENHRY, CDR2 SYGVKD, per germline. The CDR3 is 12 amino acids. Trimming stripped 9 bases from V and 9 bases from J, with 15 bases between.

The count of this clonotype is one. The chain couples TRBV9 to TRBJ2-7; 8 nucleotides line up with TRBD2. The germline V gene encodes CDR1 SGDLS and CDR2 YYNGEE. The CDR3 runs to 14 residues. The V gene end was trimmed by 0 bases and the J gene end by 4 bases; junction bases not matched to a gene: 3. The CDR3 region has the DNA TGTGCCAGCAGCGTAGGTCAGCGGGGGTACGAGCAGTACTTC. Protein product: CASSVGQRGYEQYF.

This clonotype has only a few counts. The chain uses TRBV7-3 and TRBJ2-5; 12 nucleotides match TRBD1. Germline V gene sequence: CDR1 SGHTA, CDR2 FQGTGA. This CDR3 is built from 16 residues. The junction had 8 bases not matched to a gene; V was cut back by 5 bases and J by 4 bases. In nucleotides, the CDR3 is TGTGCCAGCAGCAGTACAGGGACAGGGGGCGGAGAGACCCAGTACTTC. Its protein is CASSSTGTGGGETQYF. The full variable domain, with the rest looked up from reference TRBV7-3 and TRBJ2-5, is GAGVSQTPSNKVTEKGKYVELRCDPISGHTALYWYRQSLGQGPEFLIYFQGTGAADDSGLPNDRFFAVRPEGSVSTLKIQRTERGDSAVYLCASSSTGTGGGETQYFGPGTRLLVL.

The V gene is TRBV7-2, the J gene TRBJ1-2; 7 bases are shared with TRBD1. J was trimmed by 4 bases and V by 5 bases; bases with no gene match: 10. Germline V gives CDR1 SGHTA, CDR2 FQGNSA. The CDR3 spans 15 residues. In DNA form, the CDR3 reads TGTGCCAGCAGCGCAGGGGGGCGGACAATCTATGGCTACACCTTC. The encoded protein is CASSAGGRTIYGYTF.

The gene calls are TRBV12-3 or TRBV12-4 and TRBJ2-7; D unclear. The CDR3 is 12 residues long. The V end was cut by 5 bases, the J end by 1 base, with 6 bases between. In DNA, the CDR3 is TGTGCCAGCAGTCCCAGGTCCTACGAGCAGTACTTC. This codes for CASSPRSYEQYF.

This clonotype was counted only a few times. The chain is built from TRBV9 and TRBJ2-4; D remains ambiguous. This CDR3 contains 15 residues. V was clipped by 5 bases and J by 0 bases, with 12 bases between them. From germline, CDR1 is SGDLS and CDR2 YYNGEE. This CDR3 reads CASSLSHSAKNIQYF. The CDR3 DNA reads TGTGCCAGCAGTCTCAGCCACTCAGCCAAAAACATTCAGTACTTC.

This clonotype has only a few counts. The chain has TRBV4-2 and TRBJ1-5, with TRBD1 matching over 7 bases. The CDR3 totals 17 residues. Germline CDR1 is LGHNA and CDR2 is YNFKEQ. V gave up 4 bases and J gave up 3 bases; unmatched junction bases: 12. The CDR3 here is CASSPYPKGAINQPQHF. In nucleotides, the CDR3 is TGTGCCAGCAGCCCTTACCCCAAGGGGGCCATCAATCAGCCCCAGCATTTT.

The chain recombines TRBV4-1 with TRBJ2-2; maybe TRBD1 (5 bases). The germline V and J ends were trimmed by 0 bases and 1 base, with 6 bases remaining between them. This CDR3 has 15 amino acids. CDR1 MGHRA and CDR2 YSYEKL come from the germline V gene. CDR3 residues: CASSQEGQNTGELFF. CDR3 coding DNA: TGCGCCAGCAGCCAAGAGGGGCAGAACACCGGGGAGCTGTTTTTT.

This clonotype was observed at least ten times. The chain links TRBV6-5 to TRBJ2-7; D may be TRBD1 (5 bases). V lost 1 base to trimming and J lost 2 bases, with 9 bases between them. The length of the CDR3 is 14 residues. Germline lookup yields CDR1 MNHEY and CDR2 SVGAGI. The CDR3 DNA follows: TGTGCCAGCAGTTACTACGACAGCGCCTACGAGCAGTACTTC. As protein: CASSYYDSAYEQYF.

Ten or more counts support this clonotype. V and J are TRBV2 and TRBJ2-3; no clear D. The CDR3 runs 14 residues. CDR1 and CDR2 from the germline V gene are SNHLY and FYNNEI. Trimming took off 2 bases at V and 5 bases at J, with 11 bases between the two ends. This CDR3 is CASSELDGIDTQYF. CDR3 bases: TGTGCCAGCAGTGAACTAGACGGAATAGATACGCAGTATTTT.

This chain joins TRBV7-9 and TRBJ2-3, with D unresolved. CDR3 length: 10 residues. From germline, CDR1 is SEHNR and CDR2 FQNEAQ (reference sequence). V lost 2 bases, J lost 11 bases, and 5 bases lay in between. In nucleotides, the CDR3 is TGTGCCAGCAGCTTAATAGAGCAGTATTTT. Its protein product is CASSLIEQYF.

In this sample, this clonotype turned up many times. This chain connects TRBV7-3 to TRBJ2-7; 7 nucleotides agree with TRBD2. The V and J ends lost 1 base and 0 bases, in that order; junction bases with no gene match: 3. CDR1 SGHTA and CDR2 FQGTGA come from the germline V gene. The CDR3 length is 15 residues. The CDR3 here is CASSLRGGYSYEQYF. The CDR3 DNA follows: TGTGCCAGCAGCTTAAGGGGGGGGTACTCCTACGAGCAGTACTTC.